The 10 T cell receptor beta chains in this list originate from one sample, sequenced in a study of shared clonotypes between healthy human individuals. TCRdb keeps only in-frame clones here, not all; method: immunoSEQ multiplex PCR. This sample yields about 710,000 clones, of which about 80% are seen a single time; 1.5% to 2% belongs to the top ten. Specimen: memory CD4+ T cells sorted from blood. Subset indicated: CD45RA-negative fraction. The receptors originated from a woman aged 25 to 45 in good health.

This clone has a single count. The CDR3 region is CASSYIPGHEQFF. In DNA, the CDR3 is TGTGCCAGCAGCTACATTCCGGGACATGAGCAGTTCTTC. The chain couples TRBV5-4 to TRBJ2-1, with D perhaps assigned TRBD1 or TRBD2 (5 bases each). Germline values: CDR1 SGHNT, CDR2 YYREEE (reference sequence). Trimming took off 3 bases at V and 8 bases at J, with 12 bases between the two ends. The CDR3 consists of 13 residues.

The CDR3 region has the DNA TGTGCCAGCAGTTTAGAGGGGACGGGAAACACCATATATTTT. This codes for CASSLEGTGNTIYF. V usage is TRBV28 and J usage is TRBJ1-3, with D possibly being TRBD1 (5 bases). V lost 2 bases and J 4 bases, leaving 9 bases between the germline ends. This CDR3 contains 14 residues. Per the germline V gene, CDR1 is MDHEN and CDR2 is SYDVKM.

This clone occurred once. This rearrangement joins TRBV2 to TRBJ1-1; possibly TRBD1 for D (5 bases). Germline loops: CDR1 SNHLY, CDR2 FYNNEI. The ends were cut back, 5 bases at V and 4 bases at J, with 14 bases in the middle. The CDR3 consists of 14 residues. The CDR3 sequence: CASSQTTGGTEAFF. DNA for the CDR3: TGTGCCAGCAGTCAAACCACCGGGGGCACTGAAGCTTTCTTT. Combining the CDR3 with reference TRBV2 and TRBJ1-1 gives the whole variable domain EPEVTQTPSHQVTQMGQEVILRCVPISNHLYFYWYRQILGQKVEFLVSFYNNEISEKSEIFDDQFSVERPDGSNFTLKIRSTKLEDSAMYFCASSQTTGGTEAFFGQGTRLTVV.

The chain combines TRBV29-1 with TRBJ2-2; a weak D match, TRBD2 (6 bases). V lost 6 bases, J lost 5 bases, and 16 bases lay in between. The CDR3 has 14 residues. In germline, CDR1 is SQVTM, CDR2 ANQGSEA. The CDR3 reads CSVGGAVRTGELFF. For the CDR3, the DNA is TGCAGCGTCGGCGGGGCGGTGCGGACCGGGGAGCTGTTTTTT.

The J gene is TRBJ1-1, the V gene TRBV5-1; weak D call: TRBD1 (5 bases). The CDR3 spans 14 residues. Germline CDR1 SGHRS, CDR2 YFSETQ. V was shortened by 4 bases and J by 6 bases, with 16 bases between the two germline ends. CDR3 DNA sequence: TGCGCCAGCAGCAGGACTTGGGGCCGTCCTGAAGCTTTCTTT. Protein: CASSRTWGRPEAFF.

This chain joins TRBV27 and TRBJ2-5; TRBD1 might be the D (6 bases). Germline V CDR1 and CDR2: MNHEY, SMNVEV (reference sequence). The CDR3 extends over 14 amino acids. V was shortened by 6 bases and J by 3 bases, with 14 bases between the two germline ends. Written as DNA, the CDR3 is TGTGCCAGCAGCCCCGACAGGTCCGAAGAGACCCAGTACTTC. Translating gives CASSPDRSEETQYF.

The rearrangement joins TRBV10-3 to TRBJ1-1; D is ambiguous. The germline V and J ends were trimmed by 0 bases and 1 base, with 9 bases remaining between them. CDR1 is ENHRY and CDR2 is SYGVKD in the germline V gene. The CDR3 covers 15 residues. The CDR3 here is CAISESGRANTEAFF. The CDR3 DNA follows: TGTGCCATCAGTGAGTCGGGCAGAGCGAACACTGAAGCTTTCTTT.

V usage is TRBV11-2 and J usage is TRBJ1-2; no reliable D call. Trimming pared 4 bases from V and 0 bases from J, leaving 12 bases between. The germline gives CDR1 SGHAT, CDR2 FQNNGV. The CDR3 consists of 15 residues. The CDR3 loop is CASSSVVSANYGYTF. The CDR3 DNA reads as TGTGCCAGCAGCTCGGTAGTCTCCGCTAACTATGGCTACACCTTC. The whole variable domain, filled in from reference TRBV11-2 and TRBJ1-2, reads EAGVAQSPRYKIIEKRQSVAFWCNPISGHATLYWYQQILGQGPKLLIQFQNNGVVDDSQLPKDRFSAERLKGVDSTLKIQPAKLEDSAVYLCASSSVVSANYGYTFGSGTRLTVV.

This clone was detected a few times. The J gene is TRBJ2-7, the V gene TRBV19; 12 nucleotides align to TRBD1. The V and J ends lost 4 bases and 6 bases, in that order; junction bases with no gene match: 7. The CDR3 totals 15 residues. CDR1 is LNHDA, CDR2 SQIVND, per germline (reference sequence). The CDR3 loop reads CASSTTGTGGGEQYF. The CDR3 DNA follows: TGTGCCAGTAGTACCACCGGGACAGGGGGCGGCGAGCAGTACTTC.

CDR3 in DNA: TGTGCCAGCACCCCGGGACACCACTATGGCTACACCTTC. Translation: CASTPGHHYGYTF. This sequence joins TRBV28 and TRBJ1-2; weak D call: TRBD1 (6 bases). The V end was cut by 7 bases, the J end by 3 bases, with 12 bases between. Germline V gene data show CDR1 as MDHEN and CDR2 as SYDVKM. The CDR3 is 13 residues long.